These T cell receptor beta chains were read from a single sample in a study of molecular identifiers for immune sequencing clone quantification. One entry per CDR3 protein, called by TCRdb with MiXCR from the PCR reads. The sample has hundreds of thousands of distinct CDR3 sequences, 25% seen once. The sequenced sample was naive CD8+ T cells from blood, with Jurkat cell RNA spiked in. These receptors all come from a human donor in good health. Some libraries in this study had Jurkat cell RNA spiked in. CDR3s include the opening cysteine and the closing phenylalanine or tryptophan. Each record gives: D gene, V gene, clone size, J gene, CDR3 DNA, CDR3 protein. A D gene is named only where the DNA matches it firmly. Where a row states a size, it is once, few, many or the class of an expanded clone; other rows omit it.

>.|TRBV5-1|once|TRBJ2-5
TGCGTCAGCAGCCCCCTCCCGGGGGAGGAAGAGACCCAGTACTTC
CVSSPLPGEEETQYF
>.|TRBV11-2|.|TRBJ1-2
TGTGCCAGCAGCGCTGGGGTAGGCTACACCTTC
CASSAGVGYTF
>TRBD2|TRBV12-3/TRBV12-4|once|TRBJ2-7
TGTGCCAGCAGTTTTGCGGGAGAAGCCTACGAGCAGTGCTTC
CASSFAGEAYEQCF
>.|TRBV27|many|TRBJ2-7
TGTGCCAGCAGGAGGGGGAGAGGGGATAGAGAGCAGTACTTC
CASRRGRGDREQYF
>TRBD1|TRBV6-6|once|TRBJ2-7
TGTGCCAGCAGTTACTCCCCCCTTTTAGGGGGCGATTACGAGCAGTACTTC
CASSYSPLLGGDYEQYF
>TRBD1|TRBV30|many|TRBJ2-3
TGTGCCTGGAGTGCGGGACAGGGCTCAGATACGCAGTATTTT
CAWSAGQGSDTQYF
>.|TRBV5-4|many|TRBJ2-7
TGTGCCAGCAGCCCCCACCCGCCAGGAGACTCCTACGAGCAGTACTTC
CASSPHPPGDSYEQYF
>.|TRBV5-4|many|TRBJ2-3
TGTGCCAGCAGCTCCCGTTCGGAAAGCACAGATACGCAGTATTTT
CASSSRSESTDTQYF
>TRBD2|TRBV27|.|TRBJ2-3
TGTGCCAGCAAAGGACTAGCGGGAAACACGCAGTATTTT
CASKGLAGNTQYF
>.|TRBV7-8|.|TRBJ1-1
TGTGCCAGCGGCTTAGGGCGGCAGGATAGCACTAAAGCTTTCTTT
CASGLGRQDSTKAFF
>.|TRBV20-1|many|TRBJ1-1
TGCAGTGCTAGAGATCAGTTAGCAGGACCCCTCGAGGCTTTCTTT
CSARDQLAGPLEAFF
>TRBD2|TRBV5-1|.|TRBJ2-5
TGCGCCAGCAGGGCTAGCGGGCACCAAGAGACCCAGTACTTC
CASRASGHQETQYF
>.|TRBV6-2/TRBV6-3|few|TRBJ2-1
TGTGCCAGCACTTGGGACACATACAATGAGCAGTTCTTC
CASTWDTYNEQFF
>.|TRBV2|few|TRBJ1-2
TGTGCCAGCAGTGAAGCGCTGGTTGGCTACACCTTC
CASSEALVGYTF
>TRBD2|TRBV3-1|.|TRBJ2-3
TGTGCCAGCAGCCAAGATCCCAGCGGGGGGTCCACAGATACGCAGTATTTT
CASSQDPSGGSTDTQYF
>TRBD2|TRBV12-3/TRBV12-4|.|TRBJ2-3
TGTGCCAGCAGGGGACCAGCGGGAGGGTTTGATACGCAGTATTTT
CASRGPAGGFDTQYF
>.|TRBV11-2|.|TRBJ1-5
TGTGCCAGCAGCTTAGGCAACAGCGGGCAGCCCCAGCATTTT
CASSLGNSGQPQHF
>TRBD1|TRBV12-3/TRBV12-4|many|TRBJ2-7
TGTGCCAGCAGCTCCGGGACAGTACTCGAGCAGTACTTC
CASSSGTVLEQYF
>TRBD1|TRBV6-6|few|TRBJ1-2
TGTGCCAGCAGTTACCCGACCGGGACAGGGCACTATGGCTACACCTTC
CASSYPTGTGHYGYTF
>.|TRBV2|few|TRBJ2-5
TGTGCCAGCAGGGTGGTGGGACCGCAAGAGACCCAGTACTTC
CASRVVGPQETQYF
>.|TRBV7-2|few|TRBJ2-5
TGTGCCAGCAGAGAAGCAACGACAGTTCAAGAGACCCAGTACTTC
CASREATTVQETQYF
>.|TRBV28|many|TRBJ2-7
TGTGCCAGCGAAAACCCTGGACAGTACGAGCAGTACTTC
CASENPGQYEQYF
>.|TRBV24-1|.|TRBJ1-2
TGTGCCACCAGTGATGGTACAGGGCATGGCTACACCTTC
CATSDGTGHGYTF
>.|TRBV30|.|TRBJ2-7
TGTGCCTGGAGTACCTATACCTACGAGCAGTACTTC
CAWSTYTYEQYF
>TRBD1|TRBV7-9|many|TRBJ1-6
TGTGCCAGCAGGTCGACAGGGCCACCCCTCCACTTT
CASRSTGPPLHF
>.|TRBV12-3/TRBV12-4|few|TRBJ2-1
TGTGCCAGCAGTGGCGGAGCTGAGCAGTTCTTC
CASSGGAEQFF
>.|TRBV19|.|TRBJ2-7
TGTGCCAGTAGCAAAGGGACAAGCTACGAGCAGTACTTC
CASSKGTSYEQYF
>.|TRBV28|many|TRBJ2-1
TGTGCCAGCAGCCCTCACCTACTAGCTTATGAGCAGTTCTTC
CASSPHLLAYEQFF
>.|TRBV11-3|.|TRBJ2-3
TGTGCCAGCACCTTATCCGTTAGCGGTAGCACAGATACGCAGTATTTT
CASTLSVSGSTDTQYF